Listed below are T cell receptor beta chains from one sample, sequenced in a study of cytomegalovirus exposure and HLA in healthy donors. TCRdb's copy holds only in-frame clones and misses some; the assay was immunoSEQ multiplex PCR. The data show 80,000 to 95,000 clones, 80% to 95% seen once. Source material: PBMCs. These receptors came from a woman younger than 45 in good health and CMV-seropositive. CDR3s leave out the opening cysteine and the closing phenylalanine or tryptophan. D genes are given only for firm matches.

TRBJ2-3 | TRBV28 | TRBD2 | ASSPRVSGRGTQY
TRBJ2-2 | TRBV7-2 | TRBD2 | ASSRRTSGSPGELF
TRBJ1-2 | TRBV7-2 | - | ASSPRTVAYGYT
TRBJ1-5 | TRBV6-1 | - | ASTKFPIQPQH
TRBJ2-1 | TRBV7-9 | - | ASSLVTSSYNEQF
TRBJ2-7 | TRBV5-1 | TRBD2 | ASSLVAGAPGGYEQY
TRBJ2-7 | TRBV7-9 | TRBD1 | ASSPPPPGQGSYEQY
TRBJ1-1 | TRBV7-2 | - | ASSSNRVEAF
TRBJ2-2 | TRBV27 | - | ASQAPPLGELF
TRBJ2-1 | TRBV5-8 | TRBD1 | ASSLRTGHYNEQF
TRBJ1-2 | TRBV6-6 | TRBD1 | ASSYSPGQTNYGYT
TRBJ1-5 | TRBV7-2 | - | ASSLGRNQPQH
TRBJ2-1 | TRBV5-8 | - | ASSRVRRDEQF
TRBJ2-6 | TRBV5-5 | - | ASSLGAGARSGANVLT
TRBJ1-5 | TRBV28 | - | ASKFRVGQPQH
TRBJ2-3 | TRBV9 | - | ASSVERDTDTQY
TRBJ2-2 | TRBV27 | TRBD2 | ASSFRATSGRNTGELF
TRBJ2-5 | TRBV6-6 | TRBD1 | ASSPTGTGLGTQY
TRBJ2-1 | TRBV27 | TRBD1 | ASSFLGQENEQF
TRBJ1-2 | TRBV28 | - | ASSLSNRADFYGYT
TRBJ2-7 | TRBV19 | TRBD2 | ASSIPSGSRYEQY
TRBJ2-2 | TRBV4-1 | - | ASSQALNTGELF
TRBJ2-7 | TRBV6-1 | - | ASRWDTLIDYEQY
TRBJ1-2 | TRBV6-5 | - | ATFRSGYGYT
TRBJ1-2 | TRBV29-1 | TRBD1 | SVGDRGGEDYGYT
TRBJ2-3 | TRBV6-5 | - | AAGASTDTQY
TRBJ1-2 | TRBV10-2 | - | ASSEAGASSYYGYT
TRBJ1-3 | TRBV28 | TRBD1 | ASSLSDRGSGNTIY
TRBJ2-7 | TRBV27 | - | ASSPPDRIHSYEQY
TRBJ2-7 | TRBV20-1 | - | SAKTGSEQY
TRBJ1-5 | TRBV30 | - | AWSVLGQPQH
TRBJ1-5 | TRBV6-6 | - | ASSYRDNSNQPQH
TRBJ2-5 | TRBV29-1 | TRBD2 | STLAGVGETQY
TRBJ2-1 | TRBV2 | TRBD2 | ASRLSGPPGYEQF
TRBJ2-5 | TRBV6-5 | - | ASSYSVPPLNQY
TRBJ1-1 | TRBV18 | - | ASSPAGRSTEAF
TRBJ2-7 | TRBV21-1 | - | ASSKGLASSYEQY
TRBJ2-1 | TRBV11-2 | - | ASSLDLGQFFQF
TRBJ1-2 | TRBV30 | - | AWSVRRWSPYGYT
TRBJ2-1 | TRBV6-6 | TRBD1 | ASSRQGYDEQF
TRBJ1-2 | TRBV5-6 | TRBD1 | ASSHFRGPYYGYT
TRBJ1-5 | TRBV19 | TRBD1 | ATAYSTGANQPQH
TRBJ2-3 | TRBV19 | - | ASSIGGRGADTQY
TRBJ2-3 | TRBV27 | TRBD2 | ASSFLAGVGLADTQY
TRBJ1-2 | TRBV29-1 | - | SVSLTGEYT
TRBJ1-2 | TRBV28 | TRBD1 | ASIPTGVYGYT
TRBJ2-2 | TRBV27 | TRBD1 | ASSLVTGGTGELF
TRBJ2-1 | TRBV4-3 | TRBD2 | ASKPRVAGGLGAYNEQF
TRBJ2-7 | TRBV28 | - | ASSSRLAYEQY